A single TCR beta chain is shown here with its context. Antigen unknown. The sample comes from a study of cytomegalovirus exposure and HLA in healthy donors. Study results and limitations: In a later analysis, most CMV-associated TCR beta chains appeared HLA-restricted. In an earlier analysis, in fewer than 700 donors, most V segments appeared productive either ~87% or ~30% of the time. A missense variant in DCLRE1C was later tied to TCR beta V- and J-gene trimming.

In the PCR, 60 Vbeta and 13 Jbeta primers were used. Sequenced by immunoSEQ multiplex PCR; TCRdb stores in-frame clones only, minus some. The sample holds roughly 100,000 clones, around 61% seen once. The V gene's germline CDR1 is MNHNS and CDR2 SASEGT. CDR3 length: 15 amino acids. J was trimmed by 4 bases and V by 4 bases; bases with no gene match: 1. The specimen sequenced was PBMCs. The clonotype originates from a woman aged 45 to 65 in good health and CMV-seronegative. V gene TRBV6-1 combines with J gene TRBJ2-3; 14 bases fit TRBD2. CDR3 sequence: CASSGLAGGPDTQYF. CDR3 sequence (DNA): TGTGCCAGCAGTGGACTAGCGGGGGGGCCAGATACGCAGTATTTT.